The 24 T cell receptor beta chains below all came from one sample that was sequenced in a study of blood T cell repertoires in COVID-19 (dated by TCRdb to the early 2020s). The method was the immunoSEQ multiplex PCR assay. The source is immuneACCESS, and TCRdb retained only in-frame sequences with V and J called. Part of the clones is not carried over; for the studies checked, unresolved V genes explain less than half of this, and the remainder is unexplained. Present in this sample are a few hundred thousand clones, around 89% of which were seen just once. Clones ranked in the top ten supply 0.75% to 0.9% of the sample. Sequenced: peripheral blood. The receptors derive from a man aged 25 to 40 with acute or convalescent COVID-19.

The rearrangement links TRBV19 to TRBJ1-5, with 10 positions matching TRBD1. The CDR3 runs 15 residues. V was pared by 6 bases and J by 3 bases, with 5 bases of the junction left unmatched. Germline CDR1 and CDR2: LNHDA and SQIVND (reference sequence). The CDR3 DNA reads as TGTGCCAGTAGGTGGGACAGGGGACACAATCAGCCCCAGCATTTT. It translates to CASRWDRGHNQPQHF.

The V call is TRBV5-1, the J call TRBJ2-3, with 8 bases that match TRBD2. The length of the CDR3 is 19 residues. Germline assignment: CDR1 SGHRS and CDR2 YFSETQ. V trimming: 2 bases; J trimming: 4 bases; junction bases outside the gene matches: 18. CDR3 loop: CASSFPRIPGRTSPDTQYF. CDR3 coding DNA: TGCGCCAGCAGCTTCCCCCGGATTCCGGGGAGGACTAGCCCAGATACGCAGTATTTT.

In this sample, this clone turned up a few times. The rearrangement joins TRBV6-1 to TRBJ2-3, with 8 bases identical to TRBD1. The CDR3 runs 15 residues. J gave up 6 bases and V 1 base, and 6 bases lay outside the gene matches. The germline gives CDR1 MNHNS, CDR2 SASEGT. CDR3 sequence reads: CASSEEAGGEDTQYF. DNA for the CDR3: TGTGCCAGCAGTGAAGAGGCAGGGGGCGAGGATACGCAGTATTTT.

This clone appeared a few times. J is TRBJ2-3 and V is TRBV19; 10 positions match TRBD2. V was pared by 5 bases and J by 4 bases, with 9 bases of the junction left unmatched. Germline V CDR1 and CDR2: LNHDA, SQIVND (reference sequence). CDR3 length: 16 amino acids. The CDR3 loop is CASSGGGLARPDTQYF. In DNA form, the CDR3 reads TGTGCCAGTAGTGGGGGGGGACTAGCGAGGCCAGATACGCAGTATTTT.

This chain uses TRBV21-1 with TRBJ2-1; the table gives TRBD2 as D, unverified against the DNA. TRBV21-1 constitutes a pseudogene. The CDR3 covers 15 residues. CDR3 sequence: CASSKVLSLDNEQFF. DNA for the CDR3: TGTGCCAGCAGCAAAGTTCTCTCACTAGACAATGAGCAGTTCTTC.

CDR3 loop: CASSPPPGELSRDTGELFF. For the CDR3, the DNA is TGTGCCAGCAGTCCCCCCCCGGGAGAGTTAAGTCGGGACACCGGGGAGCTGTTTTTT. The chain couples TRBV6-6 to TRBJ2-2; tentative D call: TRBD2 (6 bases). The CDR3 covers 19 residues. The ends were cut back, 5 bases at V and 3 bases at J, with 25 bases in the middle. In germline, CDR1 is MNHNY, CDR2 SVGAGI (reference sequence).

This clone has just a few counts. The chain recombines TRBV7-8 with TRBJ1-6, with TRBD1 as a possible D gene (6 bases). Trimming took 5 bases from V and 7 from J, leaving 15 bases between them. The CDR3 length is 15 residues. The germline CDR1 and CDR2 sequences are SGHVS and FQNEAQ. The CDR3 DNA is TGTGCCAGCAGCCCGCGACAGGACGTGAATTCACCCCTCCACTTT. The encoded protein is CASSPRQDVNSPLHF.

The V and J genes are TRBV3-1 (or the pseudogene TRBV3-2) and TRBJ1-4; no firm D call. The CDR3 has 14 amino acids. V shed 5 bases and J shed 4 bases, with 11 bases lying between them. From germline, CDR1 is LGHDT and CDR2 YNNKEL (reference sequence). The CDR3 DNA follows: TGTGCCAGCAGCTTCCGGGTTGGTAATGAAAAACTGTTTTTT. Translated: CASSFRVGNEKLFF.

The V call is TRBV6-5, the J call TRBJ1-6; D unresolved. The CDR3 spans 15 residues. V was trimmed by 4 bases and J by 0 bases, leaving 7 bases between them. CDR1 and CDR2 from the germline V gene are MNHEY and SVGAGI. The CDR3 DNA reads TGTGCCAGCAGTTTTCTAAGCTCCTATAATTCACCCCTCCACTTT. This encodes CASSFLSSYNSPLHF.

The chain combines TRBV2 with TRBJ2-3; D call uncertain. Germline CDR1 and CDR2: SNHLY and FYNNEI. Trimming took off 5 bases at V and 1 base at J, with 4 bases between the two ends. This CDR3 has 12 amino acids. CDR3 sequence (DNA): TGTGCCAGCAGTTTCGGCACAGATACGCAGTATTTT. Encoded protein: CASSFGTDTQYF.

This chain connects TRBV7-9 to TRBJ2-5; 9 bases match TRBD1. Germline V lookup: CDR1 SEHNR, CDR2 FQNEAQ (reference sequence). V gave up 6 bases and J gave up 6 bases; unmatched junction bases: 8. This CDR3 has 14 residues. Here the CDR3 reads CASSSTGGGQTQYF. CDR3 coding DNA: TGTGCCAGCAGTTCTACAGGGGGCGGGCAGACCCAGTACTTC.

This clone occurred once. This specimen includes other DNA sequences encoding the same CDR3. The gene calls are TRBV7-3 and TRBJ1-6; no firm D call. Trimming removed 2 bases at V and 6 bases at J, with 8 bases between. This CDR3 spans 14 amino acids. From germline, CDR1 is SGHTA and CDR2 FQGTGA. The CDR3: CASSLGDSNSPLHF. In nucleotides, the CDR3 is TGTGCCAGCAGCTTAGGAGACTCTAATTCACCCCTCCACTTT.

This sequence joins TRBV5-1 and TRBJ2-3; 8 bases fit TRBD1. With 0 bases clipped from V and 2 bases from J, the junction kept 8 bases outside the gene matches. Looked up from germline, CDR1 is SGHRS and CDR2 is YFSETQ. CDR3 size: 17 residues. The CDR3 sequence is CASSLGAGGGYTDTQYF. The CDR3 DNA reads as TGCGCCAGCAGCTTGGGAGCAGGGGGCGGGTACACAGATACGCAGTATTTT.

V is TRBV29-1 and J is TRBJ1-1; 7 bases are shared with TRBD1. The CDR3 sequence is 12 residues long. Trimming removed 7 bases from V and 5 bases from J; junction bases left unmatched: 7. In germline, CDR1 is SQVTM, CDR2 ANQGSEA. CDR3 region: CSADPRGTEAFF. DNA for the CDR3: TGCAGCGCAGACCCCAGGGGGACTGAAGCTTTCTTT.

The chain recombines TRBV5-1 with TRBJ1-6; D is unresolved. The CDR3 runs to 16 residues. The germline V gene encodes CDR1 SGHRS and CDR2 YFSETQ. V was clipped by 0 bases and J by 5 bases, with 12 bases between them. This CDR3 is CASSLGLVGNNSPLHF. The DNA for the CDR3 is TGCGCCAGCAGCTTGGGGTTGGTTGGCAATAATTCACCCCTCCACTTT.

The chain uses TRBV7-2 and TRBJ1-5; no firm D call. Germline CDR1 is SGHTA and CDR2 is FQGNSA. This CDR3 is built from 15 residues. The V gene lost 3 bases and the J gene lost 2 bases, with 11 bases spanning the gap. The CDR3 DNA follows: TGTGCCAGCAGCTTTGCTCCGGTTCGCAATCAGCCCCAGCATTTT. It translates to CASSFAPVRNQPQHF.

The chain is built from TRBV18 and TRBJ1-1; D is undetermined. This CDR3 has 13 amino acids. The germline V gene encodes CDR1 KGHSH and CDR2 LQKENI. V was clipped by 3 bases and J by 10 bases, with 15 bases between them. The CDR3 DNA follows: TGTGCCAGCTCACCTAACCTCGGGGAACTAGCTTTCTTT. It translates to CASSPNLGELAFF.

A few counts support this clone. The chain joins TRBV15 to TRBJ2-5; TRBD2 matches 8 bases. V lost 8 bases, J lost 2 bases, and 10 bases stayed unmatched. The CDR3 runs to 15 residues. CDR1 and CDR2 (germline): LNHNV, YYDKDF (reference sequence). The CDR3 here is CATSLGSGVQETQYF. The CDR3 DNA reads TGTGCCACCTCACTGGGTAGCGGGGTACAAGAGACCCAGTACTTC.

The V gene is TRBV7-3, the J gene TRBJ2-1; possibly TRBD2 for D (6 bases). Germline V gives CDR1 SGHTA, CDR2 FQGTGA. The germline V and J ends were trimmed by 2 bases and 9 bases, with 17 bases remaining between them. This CDR3 comprises 15 residues. The CDR3 DNA follows: TGTGCCAGCAGCTTATCCCCCGGGGGAGGCCGTGAGCAGTTCTTC. Its translation: CASSLSPGGGREQFF.

The chain is built from TRBV5-1 and TRBJ1-3; possibly TRBD1 for D (6 bases). The V gene lost 4 bases and the J gene lost 0 bases, with 8 bases spanning the gap. Germline V CDR1 and CDR2: SGHRS, YFSETQ. The CDR3 is made up of 14 amino acids. The CDR3 region is CASSDRPSGNTIYF. The DNA for the CDR3 is TGCGCCAGCAGCGACAGGCCCTCTGGAAACACCATATATTTT.

The CDR3 nucleotides read TGTGCCAGCTCGCGAACGGACAGGGTTGACACTGAAGCTTTCTTT. It codes for CASSRTDRVDTEAFF. V usage is TRBV18 and J usage is TRBJ1-1; 8 bases fit TRBD1. The length of the CDR3 is 15 residues. The V gene end was trimmed by 6 bases and the J gene end by 3 bases; junction bases not matched to a gene: 9. Germline V gene lookup returns CDR1 KGHSH and CDR2 LQKENI.

This chain connects TRBV4-1 to TRBJ2-7, with 11 bases identical to TRBD1. The CDR3 runs to 15 residues. CDR1 is MGHRA and CDR2 is YSYEKL in the germline V gene. Trimming removed 4 bases from V and 6 bases from J; junction bases left unmatched: 8. The CDR3 nucleotides are TGCGCCAGCAGCCTTCAGGGACAGGGGGGCGGCGAGCAGTACTTC. This sequence encodes CASSLQGQGGGEQYF.

The chain has TRBV6-4 and TRBJ2-1; TRBD2 is a possible D gene (6 bases). The CDR3 runs 14 residues. Between the trimmed V and J ends, which lost 5 bases and 6 bases, there was a span of 14 bases. The V gene's germline CDR1 is MRHNA and CDR2 SNTAGT. Here the CDR3 reads CASSLRMGGNEQFF. The CDR3 region has the DNA TGTGCCAGCAGTTTGAGGATGGGAGGCAATGAGCAGTTCTTC.

The chain combines TRBV5-1 with TRBJ2-1; maybe TRBD1 (5 bases). From germline, CDR1 is SGHRS and CDR2 YFSETQ. CDR3 length: 15 residues. Trimming took off 2 bases at V and 4 bases at J, with 13 bases between the two ends. CDR3 sequence (DNA): TGCGCCAGCAGCTTAAATTCGGCAGGGTACAATGAGCAGTTCTTC. Translation gives CASSLNSAGYNEQFF.